This TCR beta chain is drawn from a study of T cell responses to AZD1222 COVID-19 vaccine. V was trimmed by 2 bases and J by 2 bases, leaving 7 bases between them. Germline V CDR1 and CDR2: MNHNS, SASEGT. The CDR3 covers 14 residues. Clones were sequenced by immunoSEQ multiplex PCR, and TCRdb holds only the in-frame ones, with some missing. Found here are around 83,000 clones, about 91% of them singletons; the top ten hold approximately 5.5%. The rearrangement joins TRBV6-1 to TRBJ1-3; no firm D call. The material sequenced was peripheral blood, taken on day 0 of AZD1222 vaccination. This clonotype was sampled from an adult in good health. CDR3 protein: CASSESIPGNTIYF. CDR3 nucleotides: TGTGCCAGCAGTGAATCGATACCTGGAAACACCATATATTTT.